The table lists the clone carrying this T cell receptor beta chain with many counts. What it binds is not known. These data originate in a study of spatial heterogeneity in lung cancer. About the research overall: The average count in raw reads for each unique TCR and UMI combination exceeded nine appearances. Study-level results: Intratumoral expanded alpha and beta TCR counts were found to track tumor mutation counts.

This sample's time point: sample taken at primary tumor resection. The donors, 60 to 80 patients with untreated early-stage non-small cell lung cancer, provided the samples. Tumor, nontumor lung or frozen PBMC supplied whole RNA, sequenced without sorting. Trimming removed 7 bases from V and 3 bases from J, with 11 bases in between. Germline V gives CDR1 SNHLY, CDR2 FYNNEI. The CDR3 runs 13 residues. Individually, TCR cDNA molecules were each labelled with a unique molecular identifier. TCRdb reprocessed the 5' RACE reads with MiXCR, giving one entry per CDR3 protein. Of approximately 25,000 distinct CDR3 sequences listed, 8% to 10% are singletons.

The V call is TRBV2, the J call TRBJ2-3; D is unclear. The specimen comprised lung tumor tissue, sampled at surgery. This TCR came from a male donor with early-stage non-small cell lung cancer. For the CDR3, the DNA is TGTGCCAGCAACGGACCCTTTACAGATACGCAGTATTTT. Encoded protein: CASNGPFTDTQYF.